This TCR beta chain came from a study of CD8 T cells in ankylosing spondylitis. The study's findings and limits: Previous work reported some of these motif variants in the synovial fluid and blood of reactive arthritis. What appeared characteristic of ankylosing spondylitis blood was a TCR beta motif of 7 or 8 highly homologous variants.

Making use of molecular barcodes, quantitative 5'-RACE generated TCR beta libraries. Using its own MiXCR run on the 5' RACE reads, TCRdb lists one record per CDR3 protein. The table shows about 250,000 distinct CDR3 sequences, with roughly 32% occurring only once. Trimming stripped 1 base from V and 3 bases from J, with 11 bases between. Germline CDR1 reads SGHRS; CDR2 reads YFSETQ. The length of the CDR3 is 15 residues. As concerns this clonotype: As yet, its antigen is unknown.

Sequencing was carried out using blood, either unsorted or a sorted T cell fraction (not recorded which). The sequence derives from a male donor with ankylosing spondylitis or in good health (not recorded which). This rearrangement joins TRBV5-1 to TRBJ2-1, with D possibly being TRBD2 (6 bases). CDR3 nucleotide sequence: TGCGCCAGCAGCTTGTGGGACGGGGGCTACAATGAGCAGTTCTTC. Protein product: CASSLWDGGYNEQFF.